The entry below describes one TCR beta chain. Its cognate antigen is unknown. The Oncomine TCR Beta short-read assay sequenced DNA from cultured CD4+ T cells. TCRdb recomputed calls from the PCR reads with MiXCR, one row per CDR3 protein. The sample includes about 3,600 distinct CDR3 sequences, around 38% of them seen just once. Stated treatment: approximately 9-day PBMC culture with coronavirus spike peptide pools or control peptides (ViraFEST assay). The ViraFEST method relied on peptide pools to expand antigen-specific T cells, followed by TCR sequencing. Following a culture period (more than 9 days), negative selection was used to isolate CD4+ T cells. This entry is derived from a study of vaccination and CD4 T cells after COVID-19. Study information: Nasal swab PCR identified SARS-CoV-2 in the convalescent patients, of whom roughly 9 were mild and one severe. The convalescents included six males and four females, and among them two were Hispanic while seven were Caucasian.

Losses at the gene ends were 6 bases for V and 5 bases for J; bases not matched to a gene: 7. Germline CDR1 reads SGHTA; CDR2 reads FQGNSA. This CDR3 contains 14 residues. This sequence originates from a human donor who had recovered from COVID-19. The specimen sequenced was CD4+ T cells from blood, cultured in vitro. The genes are TRBV7-2 and TRBJ2-4; TRBD1 matches at 7 bases. The CDR3 spells CASSLRGLENIQYF. Written as DNA, the CDR3 is TGTGCCAGCAGTCTAAGGGGGCTGGAAAACATTCAGTACTTC.